This T cell receptor (beta chain) was captured in a study of blood T cell repertoires in COVID-19. About the study: COVID-19 samples collected from the United States, Italy and Spain covered acute and convalescent phases. PBMCs, B-cell-depleted T cells, or T cells provided the cDNA or gDNA that made up the material.

Trimming removed 2 bases from V and 4 bases from J, with 11 bases in between. This CDR3 contains 14 residues. Looked up from germline, CDR1 is SGHRS and CDR2 is YFSETQ. Under the authors' procedure: Amplified reference gene primers provided the basis for estimating nucleated cell counts. Assay used: immunoSEQ multiplex PCR; TCRdb lists only in-frame clones, some missing. The V and J calls and clone size are taken from that table; D and trimming were inferred from the DNA. The sample lists 95,000 to 110,000 clones; 84% were seen once. The sequenced sample consisted of peripheral blood. This TCR came from a man in his 60s with acute or convalescent COVID-19. The rearrangement uses TRBV5-1 and TRBJ2-3, with D perhaps TRBD2 (5 bases). CDR3 protein: CASSFEGIPDTQYF. CDR3 coding DNA: TGCGCCAGCAGCTTTGAGGGAATCCCAGATACGCAGTATTTT.